This T cell receptor (delta chain) was observed in a study of γδ T cells in repeated Plasmodium falciparum infection. Whole-study context: Samples were taken at baseline, before some infections, and 21 days after each.

Flow sorting of PBMC yielded separate Vgamma9/Vdelta2+ and Vdelta2-negative gammadelta T cell populations for bulk repertoire analysis. TCRdb re-processed the multiplex PCR reads via CATT. Of 85,000 to 95,000 delta-chain clones in the sample, more than 1.4% were seen once. Details on this clone: Its antigen is not known. This DNA's translation and the protein TCRdb lists, from a much larger clone, do not match at residue 8, likely due to a read error; the protein shown is translated from the DNA.

The germline gives CDR1 TVYSNPD, CDR2 GDNSRS (reference sequence). Trimming left V 4 bases short and J 1 base short, with 25 bases between. The CDR3 consists of 17 residues. Study results and caveats: The Malian cohort came from a small rural village of predominantly one ethnic group. Vgamma9/Vdelta2+ T cells showed a stable polyclonal repertoire with shared TCRgamma sequences. In Vdelta2-negative, largely Vdelta1+, gammadelta repertoires, repeated controlled infections appeared to drive clonal selection waves.

V usage is TRDV3 and J usage is TRDJ1; D is possibly TRDD2 (6 bases). This clonotype was sampled from a pool of human donors (malaria-infected and uninfected, not separated). The source material was gamma-delta T cells from blood. Here the CDR3 DNA reads TGTGCCTATAAACCTTCCCCTCAGGGGGCCCGCACCGATAAACTCATCTTT. Its protein product is CAYKPSPQGARTDKLIF.